Listed below are T cell receptor beta chains from one sample, sequenced in a study of technical replicates of blood from a few donors. Libraries were prepared by immunoSEQ multiplex PCR; TCRdb keeps only in-frame clonotypes and omits some of them. The table has tens of thousands of clones, 96% seen once. Source material: T cells isolated from PBMCs. Source of these receptors: a human donor in good health. Each CDR3 is given with its conserved first and last residue. The D gene is left open where the match is weak. Rows may omit the clone size; those that give it use once, few, many or a size class.

>NA|TRBV28|TRBJ2-7|NA
CASSFLHEQYF
TGTGCCAGCAGTTTTCTCCACGAGCAGTACTTC
>NA|TRBV5-1|TRBJ1-4|NA
CASSLGQNNEKLFF
TGCGCCAGCAGCTTGGGACAGAATAATGAAAAACTGTTTTTT
>few|TRBV27|TRBJ1-1|NA
CASSTHPGQMNTEAFF
TGTGCCAGCAGTACTCACCCGGGACAAATGAACACTGAAGCTTTCTTT
>NA|TRBV6-5|TRBJ2-3|NA
CASSPDTGPTDTQYF
TGTGCCAGCAGTCCGGACACGGGCCCCACAGATACGCAGTATTTT
>NA|TRBV6-5|TRBJ2-1|NA
CASSQTQGHEQFF
TGTGCCAGCAGTCAGACCCAGGGCCATGAGCAGTTCTTC
>NA|TRBV9|TRBJ1-2|TRBD1
CASSQGTVIYTF
TGTGCCAGCAGCCAAGGGACAGTCATCTACACCTTC
>NA|TRBV9|TRBJ2-1|TRBD2
CASSVGGSPREQFF
TGTGCCAGCAGCGTGGGCGGGAGCCCCCGTGAGCAGTTCTTC
>NA|TRBV10-1|TRBJ1-2|TRBD1
CASSTGTGRYYTF
TGCGCCAGCAGTACCGGGACAGGGAGGTACTACACCTTC
>NA|TRBV18|TRBJ2-7|TRBD1
CASSPLFVGQVSSEQYF
TGTGCCAGCTCACCACTATTTGTCGGACAGGTTAGCAGCGAGCAGTACTTC
>once|TRBV6-5|TRBJ2-7|NA
CASTTDALGYEQYF
TGTGCCAGCACAACTGACGCACTAGGGTACGAGCAGTACTTC
>NA|TRBV28|TRBJ1-1|NA
CASSFFGENTEAFF
TGTGCCAGCAGTTTCTTCGGTGAAAACACTGAAGCTTTCTTT
>NA|TRBV9|TRBJ2-3|NA
CASSVMGVDGTDTQYF
TGTGCCAGCAGCGTTATGGGAGTCGATGGCACAGATACGCAGTATTTT
>NA|TRBV30|TRBJ2-1|TRBD2
CAWSPILPVAGTLSEQFF
TGTGCCTGGAGTCCCATATTGCCCGTAGCGGGAACCCTCAGTGAGCAGTTCTTC
>NA|TRBV14|TRBJ2-3|NA
CASSRTRADTQYF
TGTGCCAGCAGCCGTACCAGGGCAGATACGCAGTATTTT
>NA|TRBV7-3|TRBJ2-1|NA
CASSPDWSSYNEQFF
TGTGCCAGCAGCCCAGACTGGAGCTCCTACAATGAGCAGTTCTTC